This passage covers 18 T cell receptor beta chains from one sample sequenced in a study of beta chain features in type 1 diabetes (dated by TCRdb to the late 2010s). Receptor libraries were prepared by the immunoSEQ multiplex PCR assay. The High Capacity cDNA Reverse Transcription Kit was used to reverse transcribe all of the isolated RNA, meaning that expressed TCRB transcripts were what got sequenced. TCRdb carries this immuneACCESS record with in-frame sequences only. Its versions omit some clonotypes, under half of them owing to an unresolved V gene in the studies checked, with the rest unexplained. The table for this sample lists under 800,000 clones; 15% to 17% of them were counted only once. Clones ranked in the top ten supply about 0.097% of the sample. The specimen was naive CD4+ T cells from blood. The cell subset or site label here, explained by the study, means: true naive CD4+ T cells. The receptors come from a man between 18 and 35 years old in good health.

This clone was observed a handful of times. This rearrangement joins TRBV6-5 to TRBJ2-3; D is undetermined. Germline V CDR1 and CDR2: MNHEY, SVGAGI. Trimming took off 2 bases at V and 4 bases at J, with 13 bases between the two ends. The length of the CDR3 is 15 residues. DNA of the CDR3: TGTGCCAGCAGTTACAGTGACCGCTCCCCAGATACGCAGTATTTT. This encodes CASSYSDRSPDTQYF.

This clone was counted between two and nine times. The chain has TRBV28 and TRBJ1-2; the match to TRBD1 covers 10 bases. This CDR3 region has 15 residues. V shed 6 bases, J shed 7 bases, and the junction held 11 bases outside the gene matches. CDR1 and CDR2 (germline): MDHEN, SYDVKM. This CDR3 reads CASRSGTGVWRGYTF. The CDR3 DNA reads TGTGCCAGCAGGTCCGGGACAGGGGTATGGCGTGGCTACACCTTC.

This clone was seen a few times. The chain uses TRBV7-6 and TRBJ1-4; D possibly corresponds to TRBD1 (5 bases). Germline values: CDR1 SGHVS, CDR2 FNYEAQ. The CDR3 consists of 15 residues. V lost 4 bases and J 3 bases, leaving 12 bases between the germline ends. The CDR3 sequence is CASSSVEGPNEKLFF. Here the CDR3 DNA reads TGTGCCAGCAGCTCCGTAGAGGGGCCTAATGAAAAACTGTTTTTT. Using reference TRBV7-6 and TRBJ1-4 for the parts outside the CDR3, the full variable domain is GAGVSQSPRYKVTKRGQDVALRCDPISGHVSLYWYRQALGQGPEFLTYFNYEAQQDKSGLPNDRFSAERPEGSISTLTIQRTEQRDSAMYRCASSSVEGPNEKLFFGSGTQLSVL.

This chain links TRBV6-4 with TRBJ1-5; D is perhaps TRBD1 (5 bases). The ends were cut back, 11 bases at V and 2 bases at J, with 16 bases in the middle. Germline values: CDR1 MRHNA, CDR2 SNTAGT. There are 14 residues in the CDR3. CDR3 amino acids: CASPGGGGNQPQHF. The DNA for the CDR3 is TGTGCCTCACCCGGTGGGGGGGGCAATCAGCCCCAGCATTTT.

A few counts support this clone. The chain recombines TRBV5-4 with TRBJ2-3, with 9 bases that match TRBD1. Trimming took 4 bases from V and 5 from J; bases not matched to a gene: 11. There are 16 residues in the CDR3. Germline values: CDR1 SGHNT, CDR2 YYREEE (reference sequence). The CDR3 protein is CASSLPGQGFVDTQYF. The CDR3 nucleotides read TGTGCCAGCAGCCTGCCGGGACAGGGTTTCGTAGATACGCAGTATTTT.

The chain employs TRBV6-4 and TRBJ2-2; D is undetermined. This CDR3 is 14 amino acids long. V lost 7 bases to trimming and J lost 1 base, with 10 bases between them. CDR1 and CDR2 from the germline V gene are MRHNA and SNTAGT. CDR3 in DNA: TGTGCCAGCATCTTTGACAAGAACACCGGGGAGCTGTTTTTT. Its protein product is CASIFDKNTGELFF.

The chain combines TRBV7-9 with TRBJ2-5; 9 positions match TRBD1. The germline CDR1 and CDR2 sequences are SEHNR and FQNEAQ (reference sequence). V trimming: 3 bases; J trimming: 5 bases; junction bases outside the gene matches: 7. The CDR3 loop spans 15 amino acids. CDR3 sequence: CASSFRQGVMETQYF. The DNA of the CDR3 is TGTGCCAGCAGCTTTCGACAGGGGGTAATGGAGACCCAGTACTTC.

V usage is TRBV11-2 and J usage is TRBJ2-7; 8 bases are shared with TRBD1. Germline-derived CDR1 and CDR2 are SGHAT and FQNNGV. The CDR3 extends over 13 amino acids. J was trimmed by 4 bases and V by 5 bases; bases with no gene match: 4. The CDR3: CASSRTGFYEQYF. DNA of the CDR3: TGTGCCAGCAGCCGGACAGGGTTTTACGAGCAGTACTTC.

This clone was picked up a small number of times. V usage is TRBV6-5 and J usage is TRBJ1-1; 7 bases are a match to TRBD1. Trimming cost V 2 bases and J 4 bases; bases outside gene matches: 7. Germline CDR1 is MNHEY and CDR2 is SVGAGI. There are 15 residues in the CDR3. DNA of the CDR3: TGTGCCAGCAGTTACCAAAACAGGGGCCCCACTGAAGCTTTCTTT. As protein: CASSYQNRGPTEAFF.

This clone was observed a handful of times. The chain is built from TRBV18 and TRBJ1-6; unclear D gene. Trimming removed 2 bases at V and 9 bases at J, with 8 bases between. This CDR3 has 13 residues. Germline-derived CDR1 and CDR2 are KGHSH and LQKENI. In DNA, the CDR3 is TGTGCCAGCTCACCAGACCCGGCTTCACCCCTCCACTTT. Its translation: CASSPDPASPLHF.

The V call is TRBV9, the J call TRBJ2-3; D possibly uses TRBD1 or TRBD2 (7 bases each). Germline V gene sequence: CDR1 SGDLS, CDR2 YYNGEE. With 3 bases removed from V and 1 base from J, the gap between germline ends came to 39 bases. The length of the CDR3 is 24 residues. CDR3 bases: TGTGCCAGCAGCGGAGGGGTGACAGGGTCAGGATTTTTAAACTTAGCGGGCCGCACAGATACGCAGTATTTT. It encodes CASSGGVTGSGFLNLAGRTDTQYF. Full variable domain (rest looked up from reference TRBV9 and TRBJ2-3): DSGVTQTPKHLITATGQRVTLRCSPRSGDLSVYWYQQSLDQGLQFLIQYYNGEERAKGNILERFSAQQFPDLHSELNLSSLELGDSALYFCASSGGVTGSGFLNLAGRTDTQYFGPGTRLTVL.

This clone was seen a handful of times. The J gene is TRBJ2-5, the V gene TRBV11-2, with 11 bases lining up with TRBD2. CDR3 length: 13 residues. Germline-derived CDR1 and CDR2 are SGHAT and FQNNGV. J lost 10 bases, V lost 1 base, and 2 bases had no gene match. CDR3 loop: CASSLVLAGDQYF. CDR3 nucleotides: TGTGCCAGCAGCTTAGTACTAGCGGGAGACCAGTACTTC.

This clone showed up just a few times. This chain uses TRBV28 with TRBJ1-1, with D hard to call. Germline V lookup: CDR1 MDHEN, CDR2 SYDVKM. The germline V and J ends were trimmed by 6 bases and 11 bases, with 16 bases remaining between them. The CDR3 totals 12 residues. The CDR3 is CASSATRLGAFF. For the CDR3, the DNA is TGTGCCAGCAGCGCCACCCGACTTGGGGCTTTCTTT.

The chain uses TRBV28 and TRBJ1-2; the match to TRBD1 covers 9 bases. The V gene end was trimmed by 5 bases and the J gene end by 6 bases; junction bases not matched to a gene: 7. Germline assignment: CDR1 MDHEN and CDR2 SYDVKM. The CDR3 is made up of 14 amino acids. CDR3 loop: CASSNYGTGNGYTF. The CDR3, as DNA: TGTGCCAGCAGTAACTACGGGACAGGGAATGGCTACACCTTC.

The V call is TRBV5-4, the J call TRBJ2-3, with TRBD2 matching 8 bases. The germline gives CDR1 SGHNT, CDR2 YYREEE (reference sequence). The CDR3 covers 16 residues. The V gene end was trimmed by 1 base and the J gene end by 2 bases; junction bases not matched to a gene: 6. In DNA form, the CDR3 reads TGTGCCAGCAGCTTGTGGAAACTAGCGGCCACAGATACGCAGTATTTT. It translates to CASSLWKLAATDTQYF.

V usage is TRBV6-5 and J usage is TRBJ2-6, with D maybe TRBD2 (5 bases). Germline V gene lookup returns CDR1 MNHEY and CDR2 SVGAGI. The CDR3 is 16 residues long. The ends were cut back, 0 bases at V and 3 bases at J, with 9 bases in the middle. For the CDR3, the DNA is TGTGCCAGCAGTTACTCGTGGAGGAGTGGGGCCAACGTCCTGACTTTC. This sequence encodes CASSYSWRSGANVLTF.

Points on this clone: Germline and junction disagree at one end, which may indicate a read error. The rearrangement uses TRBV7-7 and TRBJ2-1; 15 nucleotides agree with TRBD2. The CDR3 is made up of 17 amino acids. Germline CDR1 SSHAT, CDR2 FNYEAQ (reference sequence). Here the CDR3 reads CASSLGLAGGPSNEQFF. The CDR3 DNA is TGTGCTAGCAGCCTCGGACTAGCGGGGGGGCCTTCCAATGAGCAGTTCTTC.

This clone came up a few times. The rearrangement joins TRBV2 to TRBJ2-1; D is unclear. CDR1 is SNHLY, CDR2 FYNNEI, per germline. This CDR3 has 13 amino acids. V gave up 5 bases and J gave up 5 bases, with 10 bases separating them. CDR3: CASSYNYNNEQFF. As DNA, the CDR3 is TGTGCCAGCAGTTACAACTATAACAATGAGCAGTTCTTC.